A single sample is the source of the 8 T cell receptor beta chains below, sequenced in a study of lymphopenia after photon versus proton radiotherapy (dated by TCRdb to 2018 to 2020). Receptor amplification or capture employed the immunoSEQ multiplex PCR assay. TCRdb stores this immuneACCESS table with in-frame sequences only. Part of the clones is absent; in the studies checked, under half of the shortfall reflects unresolved V genes, and no reason is known for the rest. The sample table contains 150,000 to 200,000 clones; only one count was recorded for about nine tenths of them. The ten most abundant clones make up about 4.7% of the sample. Sequences were derived from peripheral blood, sampled from a patient treated with photon-based radiotherapy. The receptors were sampled from a middle-aged man with gastric cancer.

The rearrangement links TRBV7-9 to TRBJ1-5; possible D gene TRBD1, 5 bases. The V end was cut by 5 bases, the J end by 1 base, with 15 bases between. The CDR3 totals 16 residues. CDR1 SEHNR and CDR2 FQNEAQ come from the germline V gene (reference sequence). The CDR3 loop is CASSPGRDGSNQPQHF. The DNA of the CDR3 is TGTGCCAGCAGCCCCGGCAGGGACGGAAGCAATCAGCCCCAGCATTTT.

The rearrangement joins TRBV9 to TRBJ2-2, with D maybe TRBD2 (6 bases). From germline, CDR1 is SGDLS and CDR2 YYNGEE. There are 16 residues in the CDR3. V was cut by 0 bases and J by 5 bases, with 14 bases left in between. The CDR3 bases are TGTGCCAGCAGCGTAGTCTCGGCCGGAGGGACCGGGGAGCTGTTTTTT. It yields the protein CASSVVSAGGTGELFF.

The chain recombines TRBV5-6 with TRBJ1-4; D remains ambiguous. In germline, CDR1 is SGHDT, CDR2 YYEEEE. The V end lost 1 base, the J end lost 10 bases, and 8 bases lay between the germline ends. The CDR3 is made up of 12 amino acids. The CDR3 DNA reads as TGTGCCAGCAGCTTGTTAGCGGGAAAACTGTTTTTT. Translating it yields CASSLLAGKLFF.

This clone was detected only a few times. The chain combines TRBV6-1 with TRBJ2-3; TRBD2 aligns across 13 bases. The CDR3 is 15 residues long. Germline-derived CDR1 and CDR2 are MNHNS and SASEGT. J gave up 6 bases and V 5 bases, and 5 bases lay outside the gene matches. CDR3 loop: CASSLSTSGRDTQYF. As DNA, the CDR3 is TGTGCCAGCAGTCTTTCGACTAGCGGGAGGGATACGCAGTATTTT.

The chain employs TRBV7-9 and TRBJ2-4; unclear D gene. This CDR3 region has 14 residues. V lost 1 base, J lost 0 bases, and 4 bases lay in between. Germline V gives CDR1 SEHNR, CDR2 FQNEAQ (reference sequence). The DNA for the CDR3 is TGTGCCAGCAGCTTAGATCGAGCCAAAAACATTCAGTACTTC. It translates to CASSLDRAKNIQYF.

The gene calls are TRBV15 and TRBJ1-3; D remains unclear. Germline V gene data show CDR1 as LNHNV and CDR2 as YYDKDF (reference sequence). V was trimmed by 3 bases and J by 0 bases, leaving 12 bases between them. The CDR3 contains 16 residues. This CDR3 is CATSRADRLSGNTIYF. CDR3 DNA: TGTGCCACCAGCAGGGCCGACCGACTCTCTGGAAACACCATATATTTT.

Worth noting for this clone: Different DNA sequences within this sample yield the same CDR3. The V and J genes are TRBV30 and TRBJ2-7, with D possibly TRBD2 on 6 matching bases. The V end lost 3 bases, the J end lost 0 bases, and 9 bases lay between the germline ends. Germline V gene lookup returns CDR1 GTSNPN and CDR2 SVGIG (reference sequence). This CDR3 has 13 residues. CDR3 coding DNA: TGTGCCTGGAGGTTGACTAGCTCCTACGAGCAGTACTTC. Translation gives CAWRLTSSYEQYF.

This chain uses TRBV2 with TRBJ1-4, with D perhaps TRBD1 (5 bases). This CDR3 is built from 15 residues. Germline V CDR1 and CDR2: SNHLY, FYNNEI. V gave up 3 bases and J gave up 5 bases, with 13 bases separating them. This CDR3 is CASSESGQKNEKLFF. The CDR3 DNA reads TGTGCCAGCAGTGAGTCAGGACAAAAAAATGAAAAACTGTTTTTT.